These 15 T cell receptor beta chains were all obtained from the same sample, sequenced in a study of CD4+ T cells in melanoma. Some clones are missing from TCRdb's copy, which holds only in-frame ones; the method was immunoSEQ multiplex PCR. This sample yields roughly 6,900 clones, of which under 75% are seen a single time; about a fifth belongs to the top ten. The sample taken for sequencing was cells from a culture (not recorded whether cultured in vitro). The source is a human donor with melanoma.

CDR3 amino acids: CASSLDAGVNIQYF. As DNA, the CDR3 is TGTGCCAGCAGCTTAGACGCGGGGGTCAACATTCAGTACTTC. This chain joins TRBV7-9 and TRBJ2-4, with 7 bases that match TRBD2. Germline CDR1 reads SEHNR; CDR2 reads FQNEAQ (reference sequence). The CDR3 totals 14 residues. Losses at the gene ends were 1 base for V and 7 bases for J; bases not matched to a gene: 4.

About this clone: Other DNA sequences in the sample encode the same CDR3. This chain links TRBV28 with TRBJ1-2; D perhaps matches TRBD1 (6 bases). This CDR3 spans 13 amino acids. The germline gives CDR1 MDHEN, CDR2 SYDVKM. V was clipped by 6 bases and J by 4 bases, with 12 bases between them. CDR3 nucleotide sequence: TGTGCCAGCAGCTCAGGACAGCTCTATGGCTACACCTTC. It is translated as CASSSGQLYGYTF.

CDR3 sequence (DNA): TGTGCCAGCAGTTCAACCTGGACAGGCGGGCTCGAGCAGTACTTC. Protein: CASSSTWTGGLEQYF. The genes are TRBV6-5 and TRBJ2-7, with 7 bases aligning to TRBD1. Germline CDR1 is MNHEY and CDR2 is SVGAGI. After removal of 4 bases from V and 6 bases from J, the junction contained 12 bases not matched to a gene. The length of the CDR3 is 15 residues.

This clone was counted a few times. The chain employs TRBV19 and TRBJ2-2, with 7 positions matching TRBD2. The length of the CDR3 is 14 residues. Looked up from germline, CDR1 is LNHDA and CDR2 is SQIVND (reference sequence). The V gene end was trimmed by 9 bases and the J gene end by 8 bases; junction bases not matched to a gene: 12. The CDR3 sequence is CASTPRGGKGELFF. CDR3 DNA sequence: TGTGCCAGCACCCCCCGCGGGGGAAAGGGGGAGCTGTTTTTT.

This chain connects TRBV29-1 to TRBJ2-7; TRBD2 is a possible D gene (5 bases). The V end was cut by 2 bases, the J end by 7 bases, with 9 bases between. Germline V gives CDR1 SQVTM, CDR2 ANQGSEA. CDR3 length: 11 amino acids. This CDR3 is CSVELTREQYF. The CDR3 region has the DNA TGCAGCGTTGAATTAACTAGAGAGCAGTACTTC.

The chain recombines TRBV10-3 with TRBJ1-1, with 7 nucleotides matching TRBD1. V was clipped by 3 bases and J by 0 bases; unmatched bases: 7. The V gene's germline CDR1 is ENHRY and CDR2 SYGVKD. The CDR3 loop spans 16 amino acids. In DNA, the CDR3 is TGTGCCATCAGTGAAGGGACAGCGAAGATGAACACTGAAGCTTTCTTT. The encoded protein is CAISEGTAKMNTEAFF.

The CDR3 loop reads CASSRDREQYEQYF. CDR3 sequence (DNA): TGTGCCAGCAGCCGGGACAGGGAGCAATACGAGCAGTACTTC. The rearrangement joins TRBV7-2 to TRBJ2-7; 9 bases line up with TRBD1. CDR3 length equals 14 residues. Germline lookup yields CDR1 SGHTA and CDR2 FQGNSA. V was pared by 5 bases and J by 4 bases, with 6 bases of the junction left unmatched.

This rearrangement joins TRBV2 to TRBJ1-4; D remains ambiguous. This CDR3 has 16 residues. Trimming cost V 7 bases and J 0 bases, with 15 bases left between them. The germline V gene encodes CDR1 SNHLY and CDR2 FYNNEI. The chain's CDR3 is CASKTPLDATNEKLFF. In nucleotides, the CDR3 is TGTGCCAGCAAGACCCCGTTGGACGCAACTAATGAAAAACTGTTTTTT.

Comments on this clone: One end of the junction does not line up with germline, which may come from a read error. Other DNA variants within this sample encode the same CDR3. The CDR3 reads CASSPPGSYEQYF. The DNA for the CDR3 is TGTGCCAGTAGCCCTCCAGGTTCCTACGAGCAGTACTTC. The V and J genes are TRBV4-2 and TRBJ2-7; no clear D. The CDR3 has 13 amino acids. Germline CDR1 is LGHNA and CDR2 is YNFKEQ.

This clone is medium-sized by share. The chain couples TRBV18 to TRBJ1-1; no firm D call. V was shortened by 8 bases and J by 1 base, with 14 bases between the two germline ends. The CDR3 consists of 14 residues. Germline V CDR1 and CDR2: KGHSH, LQKENI. In nucleotides, the CDR3 is TGTGCCAGCATCACCGGAAAGGGGAACACTGAAGCTTTCTTT. It specifies CASITGKGNTEAFF.

The rearrangement joins TRBV7-2 to TRBJ1-1, with D possibly TRBD1 on 5 matching bases. V gave up 5 bases and J gave up 1 base, with 17 bases separating them. In germline, CDR1 is SGHTA, CDR2 FQGNSA. This CDR3 is built from 16 residues. The CDR3 region is CASSPQVGQTNTEAFF. In nucleotides, the CDR3 is TGTGCCAGCAGCCCCCAGGTTGGACAAACGAACACTGAAGCTTTCTTT.

This clone has just a few counts. The J gene is TRBJ1-5, the V gene TRBV19, with 7 bases lining up with TRBD1. The CDR3 is 14 residues long. The germline gives CDR1 LNHDA, CDR2 SQIVND (reference sequence). V shed 8 bases and J 7 bases; nucleotides not matched to a gene: 11. CDR3 nucleotides: TGTGCCAGTGCCCCAGGGGGGCCAGGGCAGCCCCAGCATTTT. Amino acid sequence: CASAPGGPGQPQHF.

CDR3: CATSDLHHNEQFF. As DNA, the CDR3 is TGTGCCACCAGTGATTTGCACCACAATGAGCAGTTCTTC. This sequence joins TRBV24-1 and TRBJ2-1, with D hard to call. CDR1 is KGHDR and CDR2 is SFDVKD in the germline V gene. V gave up 0 bases and J gave up 5 bases, with 4 bases separating them. The CDR3 sequence is 13 residues long.

The CDR3 loop reads CASSSGQYGGDNNEQFF. The CDR3 DNA reads as TGCGCCAGCAGCTCCGGGCAATACGGGGGGGATAACAATGAGCAGTTCTTC. The V and J genes are TRBV5-1 and TRBJ2-1; 8 bases match TRBD2. Germline trimming cut 3 bases from V and 5 bases from J; bases unmatched to any gene: 13. Germline V gene sequence: CDR1 SGHRS, CDR2 YFSETQ. This CDR3 region has 17 residues. Drawing the rest from reference TRBV5-1 and TRBJ2-1, the complete variable domain is KAGVTQTPRYLIKTRGQQVTLSCSPISGHRSVSWYQQTPGQGLQFLFEYFSETQRNKGNFPGRFSGRQFSNSRSEMNVSTLELGDSALYLCASSSGQYGGDNNEQFFGPGTRLTVL.

The J gene is TRBJ2-2, the V gene TRBV5-1, with 14 bases that match TRBD2. Trimming took 4 bases from V and 5 from J; bases not matched to a gene: 7. Per the germline V gene, CDR1 is SGHRS and CDR2 is YFSETQ. This CDR3 is built from 17 residues. The CDR3 sequence is CASSPGLAGAGTGELFF. CDR3 DNA sequence: TGCGCCAGCAGCCCGGGACTAGCGGGGGCCGGGACCGGGGAGCTGTTTTTT.